These 20 T cell receptor beta chains were all obtained from the same sample, sequenced in a study of tumor-infiltrating lymphocytes in primary liver carcinoma. From 400 to 550 ng total RNA, TCR beta cDNA was generated with a primer in the constant region. It was through three nested multiplex PCR rounds of slightly modified ARM-PCR that TCR beta libraries arose. The first two PCR rounds, around 11 cycles each, used TRBV1-TRBV30 forward primers and a C-beta reverse primer. TCRdb reprocessed the multiplex PCR reads via MiXCR and lists one record per CDR3 protein. Seen here are 180,000 or so distinct CDR3 sequences, over 45% observed once, and the top ten hold around 74%. Germline DNA was also extracted, and blood RNA was taken from unsorted whole blood. The sample comprised peripheral blood. The source of these receptors is a man aged 40-50 years with primary liver carcinoma and hepatitis B virus infection.

In regard to this clonotype: This may come from a read error, since a much larger clone is one base off. The chain is built from TRBV4-1 and TRBJ2-2; tentatively, D is TRBD2 (6 bases). The germline CDR1 and CDR2 sequences are MGHRA and YSYEKL. The CDR3 has 15 amino acids. Trimming cost V 0 bases and J 5 bases, with 10 bases left between them. CDR3 region: CASSQDNGGTGELFF. DNA of the CDR3: TGCGCCAGCAGCCAAGATAACGGGGGAACCGGGGAGCTGTTTTTT.

J is TRBJ2-5 and V is TRBV2; TRBD2 matches at 9 bases. J lost 4 bases, V lost 6 bases, and 6 bases had no gene match. Looked up from germline, CDR1 is SNHLY and CDR2 is FYNNEI. The CDR3 is 14 residues long. This CDR3 reads CASRGGTSRETQYF. The CDR3 DNA sequence: TGTGCCAGCAGAGGGGGGACTAGCAGAGAGACCCAGTACTTC.

In the case of this clonotype: A read error may produce the germline difference seen at one junction end. The rearrangement joins TRBV7-9 to TRBJ2-3; D is ambiguous. In germline, CDR1 is SEHNR, CDR2 FQNEAQ (reference sequence). This CDR3 region has 12 residues. The CDR3 DNA reads as TGTGCCAACAGCTTAGTTAGGGATACGCAGTATTTT. Amino acids: CANSLVRDTQYF.

This clonotype was counted a single time. At one end the junction does not follow the germline gene, possibly because of a read error. The rearrangement uses TRBV11-3 and TRBJ2-1; D is uncertain. CDR3 size: 19 residues. Per the germline V gene, CDR1 is SGHNT and CDR2 is YENEEA. This chain's CDR3 is CAGSLDQREAFSSYNEQFF. The CDR3 bases are TGCGCCGGCAGCTTAGATCAGCGAGAGGCGTTCAGCTCCTACAATGAGCAGTTCTTC.

The rearrangement uses TRBV4-1 and TRBJ2-3; D is possibly TRBD2 (5 bases). The CDR3 length is 13 residues. V lost 4 bases to trimming and J lost 3 bases, with 8 bases between them. Per the germline V gene, CDR1 is MGHRA and CDR2 is YSYEKL. The CDR3 nucleotides are TGCGCCAGCAGCCTAGGACTGACAGATACGCAGTATTTT. Its translation: CASSLGLTDTQYF.

With respect to this clonotype: With a much larger clone just one base away, this may be a read error. This chain links TRBV6-6 with TRBJ2-3, with a tentative D call TRBD1 (5 bases). The CDR3 is made up of 12 amino acids. Germline V gene lookup returns CDR1 MNHNY and CDR2 SVGAGI (reference sequence). CDR3 DNA sequence: TGTGCCAGCATGACAGAAACAGATATGCAGTATTTT. Amino acids: CASMTETDMQYF.

Concerning this clonotype: A clone one base away is much larger, so this may be a read error. This likely comes from a read error, as the CDR3 has no conserved phenylalanine or tryptophan at its end. The chain couples TRBV6-5 to TRBJ1-6, with 8 bases that match TRBD1. V was pared by 6 bases and J by 8 bases, with 3 bases of the junction left unmatched. The germline V gene has CDR1 MNHEY and CDR2 SVGAGI. This CDR3 has 13 residues. The DNA of the CDR3 is TGTGCCAGCAGGGACAGGGAAGATTCACCCCTCCACCTT. It codes for CASRDREDSPLHL.

The chain carries TRBV4-2 and TRBJ2-2; 10 nucleotides line up with TRBD2. The CDR3 is made up of 18 amino acids. With 0 bases clipped from V and 5 bases from J, the junction kept 9 bases outside the gene matches. CDR1 LGHNA and CDR2 YNFKEQ come from the germline V gene. CDR3 in DNA: TGTGCCAGCAGCCAAGAAGCACAGGGACTAGCGTGGACCGGGGAGCTGTTTTTT. It codes for CASSQEAQGLAWTGELFF.

As to this clonotype: A read error may be the cause here, since a much bigger clone is one base away. The chain combines TRBV11-2 with TRBJ2-1; 10 nucleotides match TRBD2. The ends lost 3 bases at V and 8 bases at J; junction bases unmatched: 7. Germline V gene sequence: CDR1 SGHAT, CDR2 FQNNGV. This CDR3 region has 15 residues. The CDR3 DNA reads as TGTGCCAGCAGCTTGAAGACTAGCGGGTACTATGAGCAGTTCTTC. This translates into CASSLKTSGYYEQFF.

This clonotype was detected only once. Its ends do not fully match the called genes, so a read error is possible. This chain links TRBV11-1 with TRBJ2-5; no reliable D call. CDR1 is SGHAT, CDR2 FQDESV, per germline (reference sequence). The CDR3 length is 16 residues. For the CDR3, the DNA is TGTGCCAGCAGCTTGGTAATATCGGCTATCCAAGAGGCCCAGTACTTC. Translated: CASSLVISAIQEAQYF.

With respect to this clonotype: Just one base apart from a much larger clone, this may be a read error. The gene calls are TRBV6-2 or TRBV6-3 and TRBJ2-1; 11 nucleotides line up with TRBD1. CDR1 MNHEY and CDR2 SVGEGT come from the germline V gene. This CDR3 region has 13 residues. This chain's CDR3 is CANSYTSGTGGFF. The CDR3 DNA sequence: TGTGCCAACAGTTACACGTCCGGGACAGGGGGGTTCTTC.

This rearrangement joins TRBV13 to TRBJ2-3; maybe TRBD2 (6 bases). CDR1 PRHDT and CDR2 FYEKMQ come from the germline V gene (reference sequence). The CDR3 runs 15 residues. Trimming took 2 bases from V and 5 from J, leaving 14 bases between them. The CDR3 here is CASSLQSSVGDTQYF. Here the CDR3 DNA reads TGTGCCAGCAGCTTACAATCTAGCGTCGGAGATACGCAGTATTTT.

The count of this clonotype is one. V and J are TRBV28 and TRBJ2-2; a possible D gene is TRBD2 (5 bases). The CDR3 is made up of 16 amino acids. V gave up 2 bases and J gave up 2 bases, with 12 bases separating them. Looked up from germline, CDR1 is MDHEN and CDR2 is SYDVKM. This CDR3 is CASSLTSDSNTGELFF. Here the CDR3 DNA reads TGTGCCAGCAGTTTAACGTCGGACTCCAACACCGGGGAGCTGTTTTTT.

The V call is TRBV5-1, the J call TRBJ2-1; the match to TRBD2 covers 7 bases. CDR3 length equals 16 residues. V dropped 4 bases and J dropped 4; count of bases not matched to a gene: 11. Looked up from germline, CDR1 is SGHRS and CDR2 is YFSETQ. The CDR3 is CASSARWGGLYNEQFF. CDR3 bases: TGCGCCAGCAGCGCCCGATGGGGAGGGCTATACAATGAGCAGTTCTTC.

This chain links TRBV19 with TRBJ2-1; 10 bases match TRBD2. Per germline, CDR1 LNHDA and CDR2 SQIVND (reference sequence). CDR3 length: 15 residues. The V gene end was trimmed by 9 bases and the J gene end by 9 bases; junction bases not matched to a gene: 14. The DNA of the CDR3 is TGTGCCAGCACTTCTAGCGGGAGAAGGAGGGGTGAGCAGTTCTTC. Translated: CASTSSGRRRGEQFF.

In regard to this clonotype: At one boundary the junction diverges from the germline segment, which might be a read error. The rearrangement joins TRBV5-5 to TRBJ2-3; D is ambiguous. Germline-derived CDR1 and CDR2 are SGHKS and YYEKEE (reference sequence). The CDR3 is made up of 15 amino acids. CDR3 sequence: CVSSLRQVSTDTQYF. The CDR3 DNA reads as TGTGTCAGCAGCTTAAGGCAGGTTAGCACAGATACGCAGTATTTT.

In the case of this clonotype: This could be a read error, since a much larger clone is one nucleotide away. The chain uses TRBV29-1 and TRBJ2-5; the D is unclear. There are 12 residues in the CDR3. Per the germline V gene, CDR1 is SQVTM and CDR2 is ANQGSEA. This CDR3 reads CIVAPPQKAQYF. The CDR3 DNA is TGCATCGTTGCCCCACCCCAGAAAGCCCAGTACTTC.

The CDR3 loop reads CASSFSIGVAPLHF. In nucleotides, the CDR3 is TGTGCCAGCAGTTTTAGTATCGGGGTTGCACCCCTCCACTTT. This chain uses TRBV12-3 or TRBV12-4 with TRBJ1-6, with D hard to call. Trimming cost V 3 bases and J 11 bases, with 14 bases left between them. The CDR3 extends over 14 amino acids.

This chain joins TRBV10-3 and TRBJ2-5, with D perhaps matching TRBD1 or TRBD2 (5 bases each). The germline CDR1 and CDR2 sequences are ENHRY and SYGVKD. The CDR3 runs to 15 residues. CDR3 nucleotides: TGTGAGACAACCGGGGCTGCCGAACTTCAAGAGACCCAGTACTTC. Protein: CETTGAAELQETQYF.

This clonotype has more than one count but fewer than ten. The chain has TRBV10-3 and TRBJ2-3; a weak D match, TRBD2 (6 bases). V was trimmed by 7 bases and J by 2 bases, leaving 13 bases between them. Germline CDR1 is ENHRY and CDR2 is SYGVKD. CDR3 size: 14 residues. The CDR3 DNA reads TGTGCCATCACCACAAGCGGGCCCACAGATACGCAGTATTTT. Amino acids: CAITTSGPTDTQYF.